This entry lists 3 T cell receptor beta chains sequenced from one sample in a study of blood T cells in healthy people across ages. Then a second PCR, running roughly 7 to 11 cycles, was carried out with a sample-barcoded 5' primer and a J-beta primer mix. TCRdb redid the calling of the 5' RACE reads with MiXCR, one entry per CDR3 protein. The repertoire holds roughly 1,500,000 distinct CDR3 sequences, with 42% as singletons. Sequencing was done on a sample of blood. The receptors come from a woman between 18 and 30 years old in good health.

The chain links TRBV27 to TRBJ1-1; TRBD1 matches 7 bases. Trimming cost V 6 bases and J 4 bases; bases outside gene matches: 11. Germline CDR1 and CDR2: MNHEY and SMNVEV (reference sequence). This CDR3 has 15 residues. The CDR3 DNA sequence: TGTGCCAGCAGCTACGACAGGGCGCGGGGCACTGAAGCTTTCTTT. It specifies CASSYDRARGTEAFF.

A few counts support this clonotype. V gene TRBV3-1 combines with J gene TRBJ2-7; 10 positions match TRBD1. V lost 4 bases and J lost 0; bases outside the gene matches: 6. The CDR3 covers 16 residues. CDR1 and CDR2 (germline): LGHDT, YNNKEL (reference sequence). The CDR3 sequence: CASSPGRTGGSYEQYF. The CDR3, as DNA: TGTGCCAGCAGCCCGGGACGGACAGGGGGCTCCTACGAGCAGTACTTC.

The J gene is TRBJ2-7, the V gene TRBV6-2 or TRBV6-3; D unclear. Trimming pared 7 bases from V and 7 bases from J, leaving 11 bases between. Germline lookup yields CDR1 MNHEY and CDR2 SVGEGT. This CDR3 has 11 amino acids. CDR3 sequence (DNA): TGTGCCAGCACCCAGAACAATGAGCAGTACTTC. The encoded protein is CASTQNNEQYF.